This T cell receptor beta chain is from a study of T cell repertoires in cytomegalovirus infection. Turning to the study itself: Public TCR beta signatures indicated both CMV infection and matching HLA type. Regarding the study as a whole: The ex vivo response was dominated by HLA-C-restricted CMV-specific TCR beta clonotypes.

This clonotype was detected a few times. The antigen is unknown. TCRdb itself ran the reads through MiXCR, one entry per CDR3 protein. The top ten clones hold roughly 13% of a sample with about 890,000 distinct CDR3 sequences, around 32% of them seen once. Germline assignment: CDR1 SGHAT and CDR2 FQNNGV. Trimming took 3 bases from V and 11 from J, leaving 19 bases between them. The length of the CDR3 is 14 residues. The chain links TRBV11-2 to TRBJ1-1; D remains unclear. The source of this sequence is a human donor in good health (CMV status not recorded). Some clones in this sample may be carry-over from other donors' samples. The sequencing here drew on cultured CD8+ T cells from PBMCs, taken from culture after CMV antigen stimulation. The CDR3 loop reads CASSLGSTYSGAFF. DNA of the CDR3: TGTGCCAGCAGCTTGGGCAGTACTTACTCGGGGGCTTTCTTT.